This entry is about one T cell receptor beta chain. Antigen: not known. Through a sample-barcoded 5' primer and a J-beta primer mix, a second PCR was run for about 6 to 11 cycles. The yield of each sample was at least 2.5 million CDR3-containing paired-end reads. TCRdb used MiXCR to reprocess the 5' RACE reads, holding one entry per CDR3 protein. In the table there are 700,000 to 950,000 distinct CDR3 sequences, more than 45% of which are singletons. The CDR3 consists of 16 residues. CDR1 is LGHDT, CDR2 YNNKEL, per germline (reference sequence). V dropped 1 base and J dropped 9; count of bases not matched to a gene: 6. The data stem from a study of blood T cells in healthy people across ages. Regarding the study as a whole: Nothing was known about donor CMV status, and this possibly confounded expanded clonotype changes. Naive and antigen-experienced cells could not be conclusively compared, given unsorted PBMCs.

Sequencing was performed on blood. This receptor was taken from a young man in good health. The chain couples TRBV3-1 to TRBJ2-1; TRBD2 aligns across 13 bases. The CDR3 bases are TGTGCCAGCAGCCAAGCGTGGACTAGCGGGAGCGGTGAGCAGTTCTTC. Protein product: CASSQAWTSGSGEQFF.